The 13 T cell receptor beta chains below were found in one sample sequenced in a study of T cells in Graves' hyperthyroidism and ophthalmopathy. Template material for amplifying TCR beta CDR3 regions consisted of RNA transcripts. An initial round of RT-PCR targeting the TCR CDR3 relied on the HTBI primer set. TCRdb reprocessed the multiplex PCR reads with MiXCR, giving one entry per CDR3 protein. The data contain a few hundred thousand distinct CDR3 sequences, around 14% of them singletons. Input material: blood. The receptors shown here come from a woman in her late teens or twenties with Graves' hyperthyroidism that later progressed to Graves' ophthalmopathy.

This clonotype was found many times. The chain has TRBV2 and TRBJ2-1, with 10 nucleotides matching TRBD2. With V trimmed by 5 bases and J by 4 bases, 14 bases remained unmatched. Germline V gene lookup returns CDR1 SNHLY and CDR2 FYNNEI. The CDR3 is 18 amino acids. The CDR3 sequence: CASSSPDSWTSGYNEQFF. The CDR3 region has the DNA TGTGCCAGCAGTTCTCCAGACTCGTGGACTAGCGGATACAATGAGCAGTTCTTC.

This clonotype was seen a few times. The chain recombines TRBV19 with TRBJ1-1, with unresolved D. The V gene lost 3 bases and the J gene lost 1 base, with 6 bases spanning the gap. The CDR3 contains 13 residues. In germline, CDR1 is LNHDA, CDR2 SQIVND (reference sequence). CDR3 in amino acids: CASSIGGNTEAFF. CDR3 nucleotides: TGTGCCAGTAGTATCGGAGGGAACACTGAAGCTTTCTTT.

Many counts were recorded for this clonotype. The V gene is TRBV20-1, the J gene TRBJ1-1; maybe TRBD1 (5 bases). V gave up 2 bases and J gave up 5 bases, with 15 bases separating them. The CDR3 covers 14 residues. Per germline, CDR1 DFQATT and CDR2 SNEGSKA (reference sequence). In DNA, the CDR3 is TGCAGTGCTAGACGCGGGGGGGATGAAACTGAAGCTTTCTTT. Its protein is CSARRGGDETEAFF.

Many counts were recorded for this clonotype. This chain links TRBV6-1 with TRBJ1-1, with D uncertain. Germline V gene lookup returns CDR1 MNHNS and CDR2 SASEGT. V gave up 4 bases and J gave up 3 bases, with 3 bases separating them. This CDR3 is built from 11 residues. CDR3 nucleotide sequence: TGTGCCAGCAGTGGGGACACTGAAGCTTTCTTT. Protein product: CASSGDTEAFF.

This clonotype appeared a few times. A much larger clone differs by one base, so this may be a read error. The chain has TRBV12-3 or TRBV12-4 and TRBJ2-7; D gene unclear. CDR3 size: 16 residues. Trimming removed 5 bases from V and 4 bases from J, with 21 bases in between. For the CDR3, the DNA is TGTGCCAGCAGTCCCCAGATGGCCGCTCTCGGATACGAGCAGTACTTC. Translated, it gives CASSPQMAALGYEQYF.

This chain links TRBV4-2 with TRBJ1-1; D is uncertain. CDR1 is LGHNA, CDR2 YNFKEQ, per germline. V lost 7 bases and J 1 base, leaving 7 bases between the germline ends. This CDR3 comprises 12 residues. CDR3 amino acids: CASNPGNTEAFF. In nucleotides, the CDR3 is TGTGCCAGCAACCCCGGGAACACTGAAGCTTTCTTT.

The CDR3 DNA sequence: TGCAGCGTTGATCGGCAGGTTATCAATGAGCAGTTCTTC. Amino acid sequence: CSVDRQVINEQFF. J is TRBJ2-1 and V is TRBV29-1, with D unclear. The CDR3 is made up of 13 amino acids. Per germline, CDR1 SQVTM and CDR2 ANQGSEA. V lost 3 bases and J 6 bases, leaving 12 bases between the germline ends.

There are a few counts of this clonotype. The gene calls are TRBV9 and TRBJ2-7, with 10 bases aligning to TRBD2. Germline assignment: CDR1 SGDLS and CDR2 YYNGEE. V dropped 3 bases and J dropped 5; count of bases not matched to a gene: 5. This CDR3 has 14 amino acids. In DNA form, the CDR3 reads TGTGCCAGCAGCGCCACTAGCGGGATCCACGAGCAGTACTTC. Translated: CASSATSGIHEQYF.

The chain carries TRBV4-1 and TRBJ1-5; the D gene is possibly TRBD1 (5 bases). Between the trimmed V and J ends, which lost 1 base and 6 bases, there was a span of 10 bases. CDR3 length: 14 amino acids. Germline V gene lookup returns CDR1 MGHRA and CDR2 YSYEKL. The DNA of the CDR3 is TGCGCCAGCAGCCAAGGGGGGTATGGTCAGCCCCAGCATTTT. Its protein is CASSQGGYGQPQHF.

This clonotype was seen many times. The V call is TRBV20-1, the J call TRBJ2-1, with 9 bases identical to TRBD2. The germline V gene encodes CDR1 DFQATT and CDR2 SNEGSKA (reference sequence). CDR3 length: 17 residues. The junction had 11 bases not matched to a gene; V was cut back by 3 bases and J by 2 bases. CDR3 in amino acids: CSARERGLAIPYNEQFF. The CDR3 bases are TGCAGTGCTAGGGAACGGGGACTAGCAATCCCCTACAATGAGCAGTTCTTC.

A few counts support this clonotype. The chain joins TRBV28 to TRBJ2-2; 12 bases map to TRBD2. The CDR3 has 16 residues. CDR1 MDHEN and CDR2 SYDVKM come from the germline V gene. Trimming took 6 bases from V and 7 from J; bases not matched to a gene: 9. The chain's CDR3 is CASSPGLAGWGGELFF. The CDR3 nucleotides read TGTGCCAGCAGCCCCGGACTAGCGGGGTGGGGCGGGGAGCTGTTTTTT.

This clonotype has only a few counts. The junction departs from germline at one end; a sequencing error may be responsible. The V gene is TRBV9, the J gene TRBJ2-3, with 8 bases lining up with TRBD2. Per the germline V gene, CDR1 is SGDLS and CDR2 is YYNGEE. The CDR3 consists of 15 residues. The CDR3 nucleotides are TGTGCCACCAGCAAAGAAGCGGGAGGCACAGATACGCAGTATTTT. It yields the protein CATSKEAGGTDTQYF.

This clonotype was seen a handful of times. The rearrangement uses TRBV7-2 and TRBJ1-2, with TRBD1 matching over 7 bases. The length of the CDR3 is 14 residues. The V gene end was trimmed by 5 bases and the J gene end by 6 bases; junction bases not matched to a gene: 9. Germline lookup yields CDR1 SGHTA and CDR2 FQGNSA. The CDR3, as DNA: TGTGCCAGCAGCCCGACAGGGATGTCCCATGGCTACACCTTC. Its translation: CASSPTGMSHGYTF.